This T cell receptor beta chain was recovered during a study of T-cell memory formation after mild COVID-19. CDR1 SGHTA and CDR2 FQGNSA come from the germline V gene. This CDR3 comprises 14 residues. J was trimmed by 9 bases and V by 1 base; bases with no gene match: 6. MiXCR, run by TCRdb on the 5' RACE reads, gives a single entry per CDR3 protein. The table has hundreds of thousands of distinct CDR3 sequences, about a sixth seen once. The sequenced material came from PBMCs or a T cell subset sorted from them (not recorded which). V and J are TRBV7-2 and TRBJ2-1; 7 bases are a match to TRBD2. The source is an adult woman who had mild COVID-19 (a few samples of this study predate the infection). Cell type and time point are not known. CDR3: CASSLGGGKSEQFF. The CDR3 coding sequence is TGTGCCAGCAGCTTAGGCGGGGGAAAGAGTGAGCAGTTCTTC. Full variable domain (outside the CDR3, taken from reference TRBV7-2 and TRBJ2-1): GAGVSQSPSNKVTEKGKDVELRCDPISGHTALYWYRQSLGQGLEFLIYFQGNSAPDKSGLPSDRFSAERTGGSVSTLTIQRTQQEDSAVYLCASSLGGGKSEQFFGPGTRLTVL.